One and the same sample provided the 15 T cell receptor beta chains below, sequenced in a study of CD8+ T cells in alopecia areata. RNA was extracted and reverse transcribed into cDNA as the sequencing template. TCRdb keeps only in-frame clones here, not all; method: immunoSEQ multiplex PCR. Here the sample spans about 170,000 clones, just over 65% being singletons. The input for sequencing was CD8+ T cells sorted from blood, taken at week 0. These receptors were taken from a human donor with alopecia areata.

This clone was observed a few times. This chain uses TRBV14 with TRBJ1-2, with TRBD1 matching over 8 bases. The CDR3 has 17 residues. V was pared by 1 base and J by 4 bases, with 11 bases of the junction left unmatched. Germline lookup yields CDR1 SGHDN and CDR2 FVKESK. CDR3 sequence (DNA): TGTGCCAGCAGCCAAGTGGCAGGGGGCCACGGAGTCTATGGCTACACCTTC. It encodes CASSQVAGGHGVYGYTF.

The DNA for the CDR3 is TGCAGCGTTGTGGGACAGGGGAGTTTTGACTCTGGAAACACCATATATTTT. Translating gives CSVVGQGSFDSGNTIYF. The chain has TRBV29-1 and TRBJ1-3, with 10 bases fitting TRBD1. The V and J ends lost 4 bases and 0 bases, in that order; junction bases with no gene match: 9. Germline CDR1 SQVTM, CDR2 ANQGSEA. The CDR3 is 17 residues long.

The chain uses TRBV5-6 and TRBJ2-7; 9 bases are shared with TRBD1. This CDR3 spans 14 amino acids. The ends lost 6 bases at V and 2 bases at J; junction bases unmatched: 6. Per germline, CDR1 SGHDT and CDR2 YYEEEE. The CDR3 region has the DNA TGTGCCAGCACCTCGGGGACAGGGACCTACGAGCAGTACTTC. Amino acids: CASTSGTGTYEQYF.

The chain combines TRBV7-9 with TRBJ2-5, with D hard to call. The germline V and J ends were trimmed by 6 bases and 7 bases, with 9 bases remaining between them. Germline V gives CDR1 SEHNR, CDR2 FQNEAQ (reference sequence). This CDR3 region has 11 residues. CDR3 sequence: CASRENGTQYF. The CDR3 DNA reads as TGTGCCAGCAGGGAAAACGGGACCCAGTACTTC.

V is TRBV27 and J is TRBJ2-3; D is uncertain. In germline, CDR1 is MNHEY, CDR2 SMNVEV (reference sequence). V lost 5 bases and J 0 bases, leaving 6 bases between the germline ends. CDR3 size: 13 residues. The CDR3 DNA is TGTGCCAGCAGTACGTTAAGCACAGATACGCAGTATTTT. Its protein is CASSTLSTDTQYF.

This clone was seen a few times. Other DNA sequences within the sample encode an identical CDR3. The V gene is TRBV30, the J gene TRBJ1-1; D gene ambiguous. The ends were cut back, 0 bases at V and 1 base at J, with 6 bases in the middle. From germline, CDR1 is GTSNPN and CDR2 SVGIG (reference sequence). The CDR3 has 13 residues. The CDR3, as DNA: TGTGCCTGGAGTGTAGCCGGGAACACTGAAGCTTTCTTT. This gives the protein CAWSVAGNTEAFF.

This sequence joins TRBV11-1 and TRBJ1-1; 9 bases agree with TRBD1. Looked up from germline, CDR1 is SGHAT and CDR2 is FQDESV (reference sequence). This CDR3 spans 13 amino acids. The V segment lost 5 bases and the J segment 8 bases; nucleotides outside the gene matches: 6. The CDR3 here is CASSGTGGREAFF. The DNA for the CDR3 is TGTGCCAGCAGCGGAACAGGGGGCAGGGAAGCTTTCTTT.

The chain joins TRBV27 to TRBJ1-4; D remains ambiguous. This CDR3 has 15 amino acids. Deletions cut 5 bases from V and 8 bases from J, with 18 bases between. CDR1 and CDR2 (germline): MNHEY, SMNVEV (reference sequence). CDR3 in amino acids: CASSPYTAEREKLFF. The CDR3 region has the DNA TGTGCCAGCAGTCCCTACACGGCTGAGAGGGAAAAACTGTTTTTT. The full variable domain, in which reference TRBV27 and TRBJ1-4 provide the parts outside the CDR3, is EAQVTQNPRYLITVTGKKLTVTCSQNMNHEYMSWYRQDPGLGLRQIYYSMNVEVTDKGDVPEGYKVSRKEKRNFPLILESPSPNQTSLYFCASSPYTAEREKLFFGSGTQLSVL.

The rearrangement links TRBV12-5 to TRBJ2-3; 7 nucleotides line up with TRBD2. Per germline, CDR1 LGHNT and CDR2 FRNRAP. This CDR3 is 10 amino acids long. Germline trimming cut 4 bases from V and 14 bases from J; bases unmatched to any gene: 3. CDR3 in DNA: TGTGCTAGTGGTTCGGGGGAGGGGTATTTT. Amino acids: CASGSGEGYF.

This clone was observed a handful of times. The chain employs TRBV19 and TRBJ2-1; 12 nucleotides match TRBD2. The germline CDR1 and CDR2 sequences are LNHDA and SQIVND (reference sequence). CDR3 length equals 17 residues. The V and J ends lost 3 bases and 8 bases, in that order; junction bases with no gene match: 11. This CDR3 reads CASSIDLAGGIIDEQFF. In nucleotides, the CDR3 is TGTGCCAGTAGTATTGACCTAGCGGGGGGGATCATCGATGAGCAGTTCTTC. Together with reference TRBV19 and TRBJ2-1, the CDR3 gives the full variable domain: DGGITQSPKYLFRKEGQNVTLSCEQNLNHDAMYWYRQDPGQGLRLIYYSQIVNDFQKGDIAEGYSVSREKKESFPLTVTSAQKNPTAFYLCASSIDLAGGIIDEQFFGPGTRLTVL.

The chain carries TRBV5-6 and TRBJ2-3; TRBD2 is a possible D gene (5 bases). V gave up 4 bases and J gave up 0 bases, with 12 bases separating them. This CDR3 comprises 15 residues. From germline, CDR1 is SGHDT and CDR2 YYEEEE. The CDR3 bases are TGTGCCAGCAGCCAAAGTATAGCGAGCACAGATACGCAGTATTTT. As protein: CASSQSIASTDTQYF.

As concerns this clone: The identical CDR3 is also encoded by other nucleotide sequences in the sample. V usage is TRBV5-1 and J usage is TRBJ2-3; 8 bases agree with TRBD2. Germline values: CDR1 SGHRS, CDR2 YFSETQ. Trimming took 2 bases from V and 0 from J; bases not matched to a gene: 2. The CDR3 consists of 15 residues. CDR3 sequence (DNA): TGCGCCAGCAGCTTAGCGGGAGCTAGCACAGATACGCAGTATTTT. Its protein is CASSLAGASTDTQYF. Combining the CDR3 with reference TRBV5-1 and TRBJ2-3 gives the whole variable domain KAGVTQTPRYLIKTRGQQVTLSCSPISGHRSVSWYQQTPGQGLQFLFEYFSETQRNKGNFPGRFSGRQFSNSRSEMNVSTLELGDSALYLCASSLAGASTDTQYFGPGTRLTVL.

The J gene is TRBJ1-4, the V gene TRBV7-2, with 7 nucleotides matching TRBD1. The CDR3 covers 16 residues. CDR1 and CDR2 (germline): SGHTA, FQGNSA. Unmatched junction bases numbered 12, after V lost 6 bases and J lost 5 bases. The CDR3 nucleotides are TGTGCCAGCAGACAGGGGATAATCGCAAGAAATGAAAAACTGTTTTTT. This codes for CASRQGIIARNEKLFF.

This chain joins TRBV7-9 and TRBJ1-2; D gene ambiguous. Trimming removed 6 bases at V and 5 bases at J, with 19 bases between. The CDR3 runs 15 residues. The germline gives CDR1 SEHNR, CDR2 FQNEAQ (reference sequence). The chain's CDR3 is CASSKPIDGQYGYTF. CDR3 nucleotide sequence: TGTGCCAGCAGTAAGCCCATTGATGGCCAGTATGGCTACACCTTC.

V usage is TRBV9 and J usage is TRBJ2-7, with 8 bases matching TRBD2. The ends lost 4 bases at V and 5 bases at J; junction bases unmatched: 11. The CDR3 loop spans 15 amino acids. Germline CDR1 reads SGDLS; CDR2 reads YYNGEE. CDR3: CASSTSGGTFDEQYF. The CDR3 DNA follows: TGTGCCAGCAGCACCTCGGGGGGGACCTTCGACGAGCAGTACTTC.